This T cell receptor beta chain was documented in a study of identical twins. The cDNA had a unique molecular identifier and a template-switch universal primer site. TCRdb used MiXCR to reprocess the 5' RACE reads, holding one entry per CDR3 protein. The sample has approximately 470,000 distinct CDR3 sequences, approximately 15% seen once; the top ten hold over 0.5%. Study-wide results and caveats: Reduced insertions were recorded for abundant cord blood beta clonotypes, with no such pattern in memory repertoires.

Comments on this clonotype: Its cognate antigen is unknown.

This CDR3 has 12 amino acids. Germline lookup yields CDR1 SGHRS and CDR2 YFSETQ. Trimming cost V 0 bases and J 5 bases, with 4 bases left between them. These data are also associated with another study on yellow fever vaccine responses in identical twins.

This sequence was found in a woman between 18 and 30 years old in good health. What was sequenced was CD4+ T cells sorted from blood. This chain connects TRBV5-1 to TRBJ2-3; D remains unclear. CDR3 residues: CASSLARDTQYF. DNA of the CDR3: TGCGCCAGCAGCTTGGCTAGAGATACGCAGTATTTT.